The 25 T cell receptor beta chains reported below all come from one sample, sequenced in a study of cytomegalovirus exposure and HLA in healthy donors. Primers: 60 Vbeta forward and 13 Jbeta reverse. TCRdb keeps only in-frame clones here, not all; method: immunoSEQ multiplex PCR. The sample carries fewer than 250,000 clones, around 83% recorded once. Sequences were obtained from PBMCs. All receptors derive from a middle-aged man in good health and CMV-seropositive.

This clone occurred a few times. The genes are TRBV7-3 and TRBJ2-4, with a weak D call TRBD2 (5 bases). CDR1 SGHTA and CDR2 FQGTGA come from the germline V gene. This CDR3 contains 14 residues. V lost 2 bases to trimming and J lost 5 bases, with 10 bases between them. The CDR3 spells CASSLAGFENIQYF. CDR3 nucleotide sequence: TGTGCCAGCAGCTTAGCGGGTTTTGAAAACATTCAGTACTTC.

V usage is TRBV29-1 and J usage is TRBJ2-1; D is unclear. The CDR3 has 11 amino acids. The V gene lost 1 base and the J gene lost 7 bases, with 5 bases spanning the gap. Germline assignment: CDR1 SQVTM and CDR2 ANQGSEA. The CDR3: CSVEVANEQFF. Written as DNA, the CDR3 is TGCAGCGTTGAAGTGGCAAATGAGCAGTTCTTC.

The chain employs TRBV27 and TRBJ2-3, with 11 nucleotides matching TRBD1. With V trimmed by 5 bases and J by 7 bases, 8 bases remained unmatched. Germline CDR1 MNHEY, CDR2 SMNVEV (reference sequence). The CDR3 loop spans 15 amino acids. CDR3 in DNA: TGTGCCAGCAGTACCGGGACAGGGGGTTACTATACGCAGTATTTT. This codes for CASSTGTGGYYTQYF.

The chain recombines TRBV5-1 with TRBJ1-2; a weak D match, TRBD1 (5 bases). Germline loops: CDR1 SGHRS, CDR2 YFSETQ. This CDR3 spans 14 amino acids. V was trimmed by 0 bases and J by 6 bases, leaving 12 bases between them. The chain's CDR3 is CASSLEVSRDGYTF. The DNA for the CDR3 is TGCGCCAGCAGCTTGGAGGTCAGCAGGGATGGCTACACCTTC.

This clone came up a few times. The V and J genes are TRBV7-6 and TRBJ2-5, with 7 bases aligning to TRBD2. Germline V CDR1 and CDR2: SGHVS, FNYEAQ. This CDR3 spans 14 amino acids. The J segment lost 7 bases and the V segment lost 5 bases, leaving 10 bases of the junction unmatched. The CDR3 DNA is TGTGCCAGCAGCGTCCTGGGGGGGGTCGGGACCCAGTACTTC. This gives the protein CASSVLGGVGTQYF.

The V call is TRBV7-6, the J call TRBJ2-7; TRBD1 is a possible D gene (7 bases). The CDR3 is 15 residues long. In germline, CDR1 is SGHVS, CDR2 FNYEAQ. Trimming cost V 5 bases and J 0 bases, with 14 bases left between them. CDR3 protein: CASSLAGGNSYEQYF. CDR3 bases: TGTGCCAGCAGCCTGGCAGGGGGGAACTCCTACGAGCAGTACTTC.

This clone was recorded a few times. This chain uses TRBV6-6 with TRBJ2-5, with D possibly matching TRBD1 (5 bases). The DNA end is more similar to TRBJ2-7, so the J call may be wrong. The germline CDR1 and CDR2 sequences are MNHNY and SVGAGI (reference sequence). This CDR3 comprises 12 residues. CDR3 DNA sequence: TGTGCCAGCAGGCACAAGGGGTTCGAGCAGTACTTC. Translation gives CASRHKGFEQYF.

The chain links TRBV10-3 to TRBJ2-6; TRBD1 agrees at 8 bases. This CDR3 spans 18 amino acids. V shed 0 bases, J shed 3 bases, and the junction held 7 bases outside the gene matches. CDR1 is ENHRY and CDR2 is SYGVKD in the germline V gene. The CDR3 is CAISESAGGTVGANVLTF. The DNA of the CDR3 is TGTGCCATCAGTGAGTCGGCAGGGGGCACGGTTGGGGCCAACGTCCTGACTTTC.

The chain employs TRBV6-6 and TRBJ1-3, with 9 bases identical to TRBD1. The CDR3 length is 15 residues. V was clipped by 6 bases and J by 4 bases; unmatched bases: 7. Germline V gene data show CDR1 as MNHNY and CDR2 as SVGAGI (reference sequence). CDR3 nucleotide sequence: TGTGCCAGCAGGCAGGGACAGGGAGCCGGAAACACCATATATTTT. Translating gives CASRQGQGAGNTIYF.

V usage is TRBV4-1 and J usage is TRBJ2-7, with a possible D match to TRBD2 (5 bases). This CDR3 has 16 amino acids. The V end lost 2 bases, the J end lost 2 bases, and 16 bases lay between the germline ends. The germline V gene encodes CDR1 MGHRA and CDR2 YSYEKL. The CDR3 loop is CASSQSVGRGPYEQYF. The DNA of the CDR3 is TGCGCCAGCAGCCAATCAGTTGGTCGGGGTCCCTACGAGCAGTACTTC.

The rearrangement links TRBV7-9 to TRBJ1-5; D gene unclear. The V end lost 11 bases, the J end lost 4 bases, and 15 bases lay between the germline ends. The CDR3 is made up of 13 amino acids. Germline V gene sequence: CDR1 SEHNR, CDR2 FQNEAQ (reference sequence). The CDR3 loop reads CADCSTGNQPQHF. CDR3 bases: TGTGCCGACTGTTCAACGGGTAATCAGCCCCAGCATTTT.

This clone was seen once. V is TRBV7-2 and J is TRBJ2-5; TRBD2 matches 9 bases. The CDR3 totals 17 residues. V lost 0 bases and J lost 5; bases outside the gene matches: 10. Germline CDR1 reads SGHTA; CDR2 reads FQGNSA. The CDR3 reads CASSLAQIAGVKETQYF. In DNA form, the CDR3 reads TGTGCCAGCAGCTTAGCGCAAATAGCGGGAGTAAAGGAGACCCAGTACTTC.

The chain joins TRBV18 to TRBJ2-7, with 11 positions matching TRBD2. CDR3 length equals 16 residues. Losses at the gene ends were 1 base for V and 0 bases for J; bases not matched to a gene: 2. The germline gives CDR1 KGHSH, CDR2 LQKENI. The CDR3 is CASSPLGLAVSYEQYF. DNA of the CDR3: TGTGCCAGCTCACCACTGGGACTAGCGGTCTCCTACGAGCAGTACTTC.

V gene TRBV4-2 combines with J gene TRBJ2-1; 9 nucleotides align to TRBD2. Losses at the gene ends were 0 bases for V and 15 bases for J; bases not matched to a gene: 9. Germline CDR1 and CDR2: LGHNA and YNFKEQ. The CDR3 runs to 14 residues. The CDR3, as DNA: TGTGCCAGCAGCCAAGATAGGTCTAGCGGGATTCCGTTCTTC. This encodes CASSQDRSSGIPFF.

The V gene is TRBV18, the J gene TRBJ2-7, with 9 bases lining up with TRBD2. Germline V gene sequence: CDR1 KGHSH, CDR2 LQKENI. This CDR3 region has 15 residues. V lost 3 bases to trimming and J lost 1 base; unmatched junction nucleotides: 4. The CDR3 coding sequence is TGTGCCAGCTCACCGGCCGGACTAGCGTCCTACGAGCAGTACTTC. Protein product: CASSPAGLASYEQYF. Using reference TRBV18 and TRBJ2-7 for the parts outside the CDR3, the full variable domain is NAGVMQNPRHLVRRRGQEARLRCSPMKGHSHVYWYRQLPEEGLKFMVYLQKENIIDESGMPKERFSAEFPKEGPSILRIQQVVRGDSAAYFCASSPAGLASYEQYFGPGTRLTVT.

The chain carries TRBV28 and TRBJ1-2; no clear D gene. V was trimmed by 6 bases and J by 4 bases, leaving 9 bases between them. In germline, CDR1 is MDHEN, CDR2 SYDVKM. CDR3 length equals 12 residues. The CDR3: CASRRNPYGYTF. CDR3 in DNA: TGTGCCAGCAGGCGGAATCCCTATGGCTACACCTTC.

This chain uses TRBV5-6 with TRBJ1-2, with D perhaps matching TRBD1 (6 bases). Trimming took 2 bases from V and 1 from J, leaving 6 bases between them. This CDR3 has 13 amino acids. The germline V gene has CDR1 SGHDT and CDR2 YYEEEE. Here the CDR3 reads CASSLQGNYGYTF. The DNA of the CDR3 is TGTGCCAGCAGCTTACAGGGTAACTATGGCTACACCTTC.

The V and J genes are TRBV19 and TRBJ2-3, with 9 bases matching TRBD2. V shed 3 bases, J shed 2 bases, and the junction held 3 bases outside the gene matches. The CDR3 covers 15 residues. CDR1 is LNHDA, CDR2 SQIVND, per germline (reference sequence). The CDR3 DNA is TGTGCCAGTAGTATGCTAGCGGGGATCACAGATACGCAGTATTTT. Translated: CASSMLAGITDTQYF. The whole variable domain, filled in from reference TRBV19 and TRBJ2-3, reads DGGITQSPKYLFRKEGQNVTLSCEQNLNHDAMYWYRQDPGQGLRLIYYSQIVNDFQKGDIAEGYSVSREKKESFPLTVTSAQKNPTAFYLCASSMLAGITDTQYFGPGTRLTVL.

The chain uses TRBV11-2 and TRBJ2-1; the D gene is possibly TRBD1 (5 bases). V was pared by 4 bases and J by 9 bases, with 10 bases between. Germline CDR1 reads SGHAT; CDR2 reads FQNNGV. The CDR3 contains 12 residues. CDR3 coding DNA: TGTGCCAGCAGCTCCAGGGTATTTGAGCAGTTCTTC. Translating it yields CASSSRVFEQFF.

CDR3 in amino acids: CASSPGEHYEQYF. The CDR3 DNA is TGTGCCAGCAGTCCAGGGGAGCATTACGAGCAGTACTTC. V and J are TRBV6-1 and TRBJ2-7; the D gene is possibly TRBD1 (6 bases). CDR1 MNHNS and CDR2 SASEGT come from the germline V gene. The V end lost 5 bases, the J end lost 4 bases, and 12 bases lay between the germline ends. This CDR3 is 13 amino acids long.

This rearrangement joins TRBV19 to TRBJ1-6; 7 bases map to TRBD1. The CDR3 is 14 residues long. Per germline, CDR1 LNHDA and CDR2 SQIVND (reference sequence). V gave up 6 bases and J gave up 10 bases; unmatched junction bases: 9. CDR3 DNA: TGTGCCAGTAGCGCTGACAGGGATACATCACCCCTCCACTTT. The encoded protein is CASSADRDTSPLHF.

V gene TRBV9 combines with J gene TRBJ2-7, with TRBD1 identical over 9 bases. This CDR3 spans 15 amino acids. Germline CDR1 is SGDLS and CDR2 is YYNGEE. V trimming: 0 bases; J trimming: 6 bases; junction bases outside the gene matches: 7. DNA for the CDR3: TGTGCCAGCAGCGTAGGGGGGACAGGGCCTTCCGAGCAGTACTTC. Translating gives CASSVGGTGPSEQYF.

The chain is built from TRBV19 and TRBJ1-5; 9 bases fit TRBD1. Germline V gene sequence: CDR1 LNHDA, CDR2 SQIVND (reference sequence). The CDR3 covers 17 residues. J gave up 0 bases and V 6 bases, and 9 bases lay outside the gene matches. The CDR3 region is CASSLLGQGVSNQPQHF. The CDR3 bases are TGTGCCAGTAGCTTATTGGGACAGGGTGTTAGCAATCAGCCCCAGCATTTT.

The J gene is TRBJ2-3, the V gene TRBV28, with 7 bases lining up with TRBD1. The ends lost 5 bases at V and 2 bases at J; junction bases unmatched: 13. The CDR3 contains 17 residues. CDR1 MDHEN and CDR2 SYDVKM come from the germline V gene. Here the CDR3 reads CASSGEPTGPPTDTQYF. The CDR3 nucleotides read TGTGCCAGCAGTGGCGAGCCGACAGGGCCTCCCACAGATACGCAGTATTTT.

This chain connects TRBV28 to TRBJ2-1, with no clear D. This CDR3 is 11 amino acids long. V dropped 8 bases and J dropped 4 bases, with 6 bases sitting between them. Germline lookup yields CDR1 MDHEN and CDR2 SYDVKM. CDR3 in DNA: TGTGCCAGCTCCAGGTACAATGAGCAGTTCTTC. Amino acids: CASSRYNEQFF.